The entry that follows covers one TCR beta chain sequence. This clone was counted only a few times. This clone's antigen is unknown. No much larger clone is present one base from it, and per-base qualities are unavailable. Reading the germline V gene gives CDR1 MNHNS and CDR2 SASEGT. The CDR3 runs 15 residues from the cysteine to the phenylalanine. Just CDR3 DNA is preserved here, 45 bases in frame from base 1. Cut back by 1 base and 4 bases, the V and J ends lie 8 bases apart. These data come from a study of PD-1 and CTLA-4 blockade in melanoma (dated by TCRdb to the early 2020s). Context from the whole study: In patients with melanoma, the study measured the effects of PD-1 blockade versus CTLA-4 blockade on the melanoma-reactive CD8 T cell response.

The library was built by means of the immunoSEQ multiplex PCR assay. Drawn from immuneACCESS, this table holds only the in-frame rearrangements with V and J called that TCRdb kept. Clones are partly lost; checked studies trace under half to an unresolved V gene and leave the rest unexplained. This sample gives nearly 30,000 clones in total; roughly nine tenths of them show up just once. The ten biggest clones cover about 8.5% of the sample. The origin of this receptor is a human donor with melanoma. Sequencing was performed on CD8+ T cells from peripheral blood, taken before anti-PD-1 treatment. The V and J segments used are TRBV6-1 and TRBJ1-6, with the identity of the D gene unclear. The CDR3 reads CASSEVDGYNSPLHF. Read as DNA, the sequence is TGTGCCAGCAGTGAAGTTGACGGATATAATTCACCCCTCCACTTT.